These 29 T cell receptor beta chains were sequenced from one sample in a study of OX40 agonist ivuxolimab in advanced cancers. Produced via immunoSEQ multiplex PCR; TCRdb's table is partial and in-frame only. The sample yields about 55,000 clones, 80% to 90% seen once. The sequencing here drew on CD4+ or CD8+ T cells sorted from blood, taken in a trial of the OX40 agonist ivuxolimab. The origin of the receptors is an adult with an advanced solid tumor such as melanoma, head and neck, liver or kidney cancer.

V and J are TRBV15 and TRBJ2-1; D is ambiguous. The ends were cut back, 0 bases at V and 10 bases at J, with 10 bases in the middle. The germline V gene has CDR1 LNHNV and CDR2 YYDKDF (reference sequence). The CDR3 totals 13 residues. The CDR3 region is CATSRDLRGEQFF. The CDR3 nucleotides read TGTGCCACCAGCAGAGATTTGAGAGGAGAGCAGTTCTTC. Together with reference TRBV15 and TRBJ2-1, the CDR3 gives the full variable domain: DAMVIQNPRYQVTQFGKPVTLSCSQTLNHNVMYWYQQKSSQAPKLLFHYYDKDFNNEADTPDNFQSRRPNTSFCFLDIRSPGLGDTAMYLCATSRDLRGEQFFGPGTRLTVL.

J is TRBJ2-7 and V is TRBV6-6; D is unclear. This CDR3 has 12 residues. V dropped 2 bases and J dropped 2 bases, with 4 bases sitting between them. The V gene's germline CDR1 is MNHNY and CDR2 SVGAGI (reference sequence). As DNA, the CDR3 is TGTGCCAGCAGTTACGTTCCCTACGAGCAGTACTTC. Translated, it gives CASSYVPYEQYF.

This chain uses TRBV5-1 with TRBJ2-1; 8 bases are shared with TRBD1. After removal of 4 bases from V and 9 bases from J, the junction contained 12 bases not matched to a gene. The germline V gene has CDR1 SGHRS and CDR2 YFSETQ. The length of the CDR3 is 15 residues. Written as DNA, the CDR3 is TGCGCCAGCAGCGAAGGACAGGGAGTTTTCGGTGAGCAGTTCTTC. This codes for CASSEGQGVFGEQFF.

The chain links TRBV29-1 to TRBJ2-7; D may be TRBD1 (5 bases). Germline loops: CDR1 SQVTM, CDR2 ANQGSEA. The CDR3 spans 12 residues. V was shortened by 4 bases and J by 3 bases, with 10 bases between the two germline ends. CDR3 DNA: TGCAGCGTTGGGCAGGGTGACTACGAGCAGTACTTC. Residues: CSVGQGDYEQYF.

The CDR3 DNA reads as TGTGCCAGCAGTTACTCTGGAGGTTCTTCCGGAAACACCATATATTTT. It encodes CASSYSGGSSGNTIYF. The chain joins TRBV6-6 to TRBJ1-3; no firm D call. CDR1 is MNHNY and CDR2 is SVGAGI in the germline V gene (reference sequence). The ends were cut back, 0 bases at V and 4 bases at J, with 13 bases in the middle. The CDR3 length is 16 residues.

V is TRBV7-9 and J is TRBJ2-7; D perhaps matches TRBD2 (7 bases). The V gene's germline CDR1 is SEHNR and CDR2 FQNEAQ (reference sequence). V was cut by 0 bases and J by 3 bases, with 12 bases left in between. The CDR3 spans 15 residues. CDR3 in DNA: TGTGCCAGCAGCTTAGCGGGGGGGCATGGCTACGAGCAGTACTTC. Its protein product is CASSLAGGHGYEQYF.

This sequence joins TRBV10-2 and TRBJ2-2; TRBD1 might be the D (6 bases). CDR1 and CDR2 (germline): WSHSY, SAAADI. Trimming took 2 bases from V and 7 from J, leaving 11 bases between them. The CDR3 has 14 residues. CDR3 nucleotide sequence: TGCGCCAGCAGTGAGGTAACAGGGAGCGGGGAGCTGTTTTTT. The encoded protein is CASSEVTGSGELFF.

This sequence joins TRBV6-5 and TRBJ2-3; D unresolved. Germline CDR1 and CDR2: MNHEY and SVGAGI. This CDR3 is built from 11 residues. Trimming removed 7 bases at V and 6 bases at J, with 8 bases between. The CDR3, as DNA: TGTGCCAGCACCCAGTCGGATACGCAGTATTTT. Translating gives CASTQSDTQYF.

This clone occurred a few times. The CDR3 nucleotides read TGTGCCAGCAGTAAAAACACTGAAGCTTTCTTT. Protein: CASSKNTEAFF. This sequence joins TRBV6-6 and TRBJ1-1, with no clear D. V lost 5 bases to trimming and J lost 2 bases, with 3 bases between them. CDR3 length: 11 residues. The germline V gene has CDR1 MNHNY and CDR2 SVGAGI (reference sequence).

This clone has only a few counts. The J gene is TRBJ2-7, the V gene TRBV7-8, with 7 positions matching TRBD1. Germline CDR1 SGHVS, CDR2 FQNEAQ. This CDR3 is built from 17 residues. Germline trimming cut 5 bases from V and 1 base from J; bases unmatched to any gene: 14. CDR3 DNA sequence: TGTGCCAGCAGCCCAGGGGGAAGGGCAGGCTGGTCCTACGAGCAGTACTTC. Its protein product is CASSPGGRAGWSYEQYF.

The chain carries TRBV7-9 and TRBJ2-7, with D possibly matching TRBD2 (6 bases). Trimming left V 5 bases short and J 8 bases short, with 19 bases between. CDR1 SEHNR and CDR2 FQNEAQ come from the germline V gene (reference sequence). This CDR3 has 14 residues. The CDR3 nucleotides are TGTGCCAGCAGCCCTTCCGGACTGGGGAGGAAGCAGTACTTC. Amino acid sequence: CASSPSGLGRKQYF.

The V and J genes are TRBV27 and TRBJ2-2, with D possibly matching TRBD1 (5 bases). V was trimmed by 4 bases and J by 4 bases, leaving 10 bases between them. The germline CDR1 and CDR2 sequences are MNHEY and SMNVEV (reference sequence). The CDR3 consists of 14 residues. The CDR3 loop is CASSSGSGTGELFF. The CDR3 coding sequence is TGTGCCAGCAGTTCAGGGTCGGGCACCGGGGAGCTGTTTTTT.

The CDR3 sequence: CASSLASGTGDYEQYF. CDR3 DNA sequence: TGTGCCAGCAGCTTAGCATCCGGGACAGGGGACTACGAGCAGTACTTC. The V gene is TRBV7-9, the J gene TRBJ2-7; 10 nucleotides agree with TRBD1. The germline V gene has CDR1 SEHNR and CDR2 FQNEAQ (reference sequence). The J segment lost 3 bases and the V segment lost 0 bases, leaving 5 bases of the junction unmatched. The CDR3 runs to 16 residues.

This clone was seen once. CDR3 protein: CASLPENRPLNEQFF. CDR3 coding DNA: TGTGCCAGCCTCCCCGAGAATCGTCCCCTCAATGAGCAGTTCTTC. J is TRBJ2-1 and V is TRBV28; D gene unclear. Germline loops: CDR1 MDHEN, CDR2 SYDVKM. The CDR3 runs to 15 residues. Trimming took 8 bases from V and 6 from J, leaving 20 bases between them.

The V gene is TRBV6-6, the J gene TRBJ1-5, with a possible D match to TRBD1 (5 bases). CDR1 and CDR2 (germline): MNHNY, SVGAGI (reference sequence). The CDR3 spans 14 residues. V was cut by 0 bases and J by 3 bases, with 6 bases left in between. This CDR3 is CASSYSGDNQPQHF. DNA of the CDR3: TGTGCCAGCAGTTACTCAGGGGACAATCAGCCCCAGCATTTT.

The J gene is TRBJ2-2, the V gene TRBV27, with a tentative D call TRBD1 (8 bases). The CDR3 runs to 17 residues. Germline V gene lookup returns CDR1 MNHEY and CDR2 SMNVEV (reference sequence). The V gene lost 1 base and the J gene lost 6 bases, with 18 bases spanning the gap. CDR3 residues: CASSLWGGRGRSGELFF. The DNA for the CDR3 is TGTGCCAGCAGTTTATGGGGGGGCAGGGGGCGTTCCGGGGAGCTGTTTTTT.

The chain links TRBV11-2 to TRBJ1-1, with D possibly matching TRBD1 (6 bases). Between the trimmed V and J ends, which lost 3 bases and 1 base, there was a span of 12 bases. CDR3 length: 15 residues. Germline V gene data show CDR1 as SGHAT and CDR2 as FQNNGV. The CDR3 coding sequence is TGTGCCAGCAGCTTCGGGGGGGCCGGGAACACTGAAGCTTTCTTT. It yields the protein CASSFGGAGNTEAFF.

Notes on this clone: Other DNA sequences in the same sample also yield this CDR3. This sequence joins TRBV19 and TRBJ1-5, with 7 bases that match TRBD1. CDR1 and CDR2 from the germline V gene are LNHDA and SQIVND (reference sequence). The CDR3 is 13 residues long. Trimming at V came to 6 bases and at J to 3 bases, leaving 2 bases not matched to a gene. The CDR3 bases are TGTGCCAGTAGAGACAGGGACAATCAGCCCCAGCATTTT. It specifies CASRDRDNQPQHF.

V gene TRBV7-7 combines with J gene TRBJ2-7; TRBD1 matches at 9 bases. This CDR3 spans 13 amino acids. V was clipped by 5 bases and J by 7 bases; unmatched bases: 6. Looked up from germline, CDR1 is SSHAT and CDR2 is FNYEAQ (reference sequence). CDR3 nucleotides: TGTGCCAGCAGCCCCACGGGACAGGGAGAGCAGTACTTC. The encoded protein is CASSPTGQGEQYF.

This clone was picked up one time. The rearrangement joins TRBV6-6 to TRBJ2-1, with no clear D. Germline V CDR1 and CDR2: MNHNY, SVGAGI (reference sequence). Trimming shortened V by 2 bases and J by 2 bases, and 4 bases separated the two germline ends. CDR3 length: 13 residues. The CDR3 region is CASSYSPYNEQFF. In DNA, the CDR3 is TGTGCCAGCAGTTACAGTCCCTACAATGAGCAGTTCTTC.

The chain links TRBV9 to TRBJ2-1, with D maybe TRBD2 (7 bases). CDR1 is SGDLS, CDR2 YYNGEE, per germline. Trimming stripped 0 bases from V and 8 bases from J, with 18 bases between. The CDR3 runs 16 residues. CDR3 sequence (DNA): TGTGCCAGCAGCGTAGTTTCGGGGGGCGAAGGGGATGAGCAGTTCTTC. Amino acid sequence: CASSVVSGGEGDEQFF.

This clone showed up just once. The chain recombines TRBV18 with TRBJ1-1; D not certain. V lost 5 bases and J lost 3, with 7 bases in between. CDR3 length: 12 amino acids. Germline V gene lookup returns CDR1 KGHSH and CDR2 LQKENI. CDR3 sequence (DNA): TGTGCCAGCTCAAAGGTGGACACTGAAGCTTTCTTT. Protein: CASSKVDTEAFF. Looking up the rest from reference TRBV18 and TRBJ1-1 gives the full variable domain: NAGVMQNPRHLVRRRGQEARLRCSPMKGHSHVYWYRQLPEEGLKFMVYLQKENIIDESGMPKERFSAEFPKEGPSILRIQQVVRGDSAAYFCASSKVDTEAFFGQGTRLTVV.

The V gene is TRBV7-6, the J gene TRBJ2-7, with 9 bases lining up with TRBD2. The CDR3 extends over 16 amino acids. Per germline, CDR1 SGHVS and CDR2 FNYEAQ. With V trimmed by 1 base and J by 0 bases, 4 bases remained unmatched. The CDR3 region is CASSLGIAGDSYEQYF. CDR3 nucleotides: TGTGCCAGCAGCTTAGGTATAGCGGGGGACTCCTACGAGCAGTACTTC.

This chain links TRBV2 with TRBJ2-2; 9 bases match TRBD1. This CDR3 contains 18 residues. Germline assignment: CDR1 SNHLY and CDR2 FYNNEI. Trimming took 11 bases from V and 3 from J; bases not matched to a gene: 19. CDR3 nucleotides: TGTGCCGCCTCCCCGGGACAGGGAAAGGCCATCGACACCGGGGAGCTGTTTTTT. Amino acid sequence: CAASPGQGKAIDTGELFF.

This chain connects TRBV27 to TRBJ1-4; no clear D gene. Trimming left V 6 bases short and J 4 bases short, with 12 bases between. The CDR3 is 14 residues long. Germline CDR1 and CDR2: MNHEY and SMNVEV (reference sequence). CDR3 bases: TGTGCCAGCAGCCGGTGGGGTCGTAATGAAAAACTGTTTTTT. This encodes CASSRWGRNEKLFF.

The chain is built from TRBV5-1 and TRBJ1-5; D perhaps matches TRBD1 (5 bases). CDR1 SGHRS and CDR2 YFSETQ come from the germline V gene. The germline V and J ends were trimmed by 4 bases and 0 bases, with 11 bases remaining between them. The CDR3 contains 15 residues. CDR3 nucleotide sequence: TGCGCCAGCAGCCCGGGGACCGATAGCAATCAGCCCCAGCATTTT. This gives the protein CASSPGTDSNQPQHF.

The rearrangement links TRBV19 to TRBJ2-7; 11 nucleotides agree with TRBD1. Per the germline V gene, CDR1 is LNHDA and CDR2 is SQIVND (reference sequence). The CDR3 totals 17 residues. The V and J ends lost 6 bases and 3 bases, in that order; junction bases with no gene match: 13. CDR3 coding DNA: TGTGCCAGTAGCAGGACAGGGGGCGGCACTGATTTCTACGAGCAGTACTTC. This gives the protein CASSRTGGGTDFYEQYF.

The genes are TRBV7-6 and TRBJ1-1; 8 nucleotides line up with TRBD1. Germline V gene sequence: CDR1 SGHVS, CDR2 FNYEAQ. The CDR3 runs to 16 residues. J lost 0 bases, V lost 2 bases, and 5 bases had no gene match. This CDR3 reads CASSLYPGQVNTEAFF. The CDR3 region has the DNA TGTGCCAGCAGCTTATACCCGGGACAGGTGAACACTGAAGCTTTCTTT.

The chain uses TRBV11-2 and TRBJ2-3, with 15 bases identical to TRBD2. Germline-derived CDR1 and CDR2 are SGHAT and FQNNGV. The CDR3 is made up of 15 amino acids. V lost 9 bases to trimming and J lost 3 bases; unmatched junction nucleotides: 4. CDR3 residues: CASGTSGRSTDTQYF. The DNA of the CDR3 is TGTGCCAGTGGGACTAGCGGGAGGTCAACAGATACGCAGTATTTT.